Presented here are 21 T cell receptor beta chains from one specimen sequenced in a study of shared clonotypes between healthy human individuals. This table comes from immunoSEQ multiplex PCR, and its TCRdb copy is limited to in-frame clones, with some not included. The sample lists approximately 500,000 clones; almost 97% were seen once. Sequencing used naive CD4+ T cells sorted from blood. As to subset: CD45RA+ positively selected. The receptors shown here come from a woman younger than 45 in good health.

V usage is TRBV18 and J usage is TRBJ2-1; TRBD1 matches 12 bases. This CDR3 is 15 amino acids long. V shed 6 bases and J 5 bases; nucleotides not matched to a gene: 5. Germline-derived CDR1 and CDR2 are KGHSH and LQKENI. The CDR3 is CASSQGQGANNEQFF. CDR3 sequence (DNA): TGTGCCAGCTCCCAGGGACAGGGGGCGAACAATGAGCAGTTCTTC.

This clone occurred once. Within the sample, other DNA sequences also encode this same CDR3. The gene calls are TRBV11-2 and TRBJ2-2; D not resolved. The V and J ends lost 5 bases and 3 bases respectively, with 10 bases between them. Germline values: CDR1 SGHAT, CDR2 FQNNGV. The CDR3 is 14 residues long. The DNA for the CDR3 is TGTGCCAGCAGCCTTCGCGTTGACACCGGGGAGCTGTTTTTT. Translated, it gives CASSLRVDTGELFF.

The V and J genes are TRBV19 and TRBJ2-1, with 11 nucleotides matching TRBD2. Losses at the gene ends were 3 bases for V and 2 bases for J; bases not matched to a gene: 12. Germline loops: CDR1 LNHDA, CDR2 SQIVND (reference sequence). CDR3 length: 19 residues. CDR3 nucleotide sequence: TGTGCCAGTAGTATTGTGACTAGCGGGAAGGTTTACACCTACAATGAGCAGTTCTTC. Translated, it gives CASSIVTSGKVYTYNEQFF.

The chain has TRBV6-5 and TRBJ2-1; maybe TRBD2 (5 bases). Trimming pared 8 bases from V and 0 bases from J, leaving 8 bases between. In germline, CDR1 is MNHEY, CDR2 SVGAGI. This CDR3 has 13 residues. CDR3 in DNA: TGTGCCAGCCGGAGGAGCTCCTACAATGAGCAGTTCTTC. Translated: CASRRSSYNEQFF.

CDR3 sequence: CASSLLTGSYTF. CDR3 DNA: TGTGCCAGCAGCTTATTGACGGGGAGCTACACCTTC. The genes are TRBV7-9 and TRBJ1-2; D is uncertain. Trimming left V 2 bases short and J 9 bases short, with 10 bases between. Germline CDR1 and CDR2: SEHNR and FQNEAQ (reference sequence). The CDR3 length is 12 residues. The full variable domain, rest sourced from reference TRBV7-9 and TRBJ1-2, is DTGVSQNPRHKITKRGQNVTFRCDPISEHNRLYWYRQTLGQGPEFLTYFQNEAQLEKSRLLSDRFSAERPKGSFSTLEIQRTEQGDSAMYLCASSLLTGSYTFGSGTRLTVV.

The V call is TRBV28, the J call TRBJ2-7; D may be TRBD2 (6 bases). Per germline, CDR1 MDHEN and CDR2 SYDVKM. The V end was cut by 7 bases, the J end by 4 bases, with 20 bases between. The CDR3 length is 15 residues. The CDR3 loop is CASKNLAALGYEQYF. In nucleotides, the CDR3 is TGTGCCAGCAAAAACTTAGCGGCCTTGGGGTACGAGCAGTACTTC.

This sequence joins TRBV6-5 and TRBJ1-4; D is possibly TRBD1 (5 bases). Looked up from germline, CDR1 is MNHEY and CDR2 is SVGAGI. CDR3 length: 13 amino acids. Trimming cost V 4 bases and J 6 bases, with 9 bases left between them. CDR3 nucleotides: TGTGCCAGCAGTTTACGGGACCATGAAAAACTGTTTTTT. It codes for CASSLRDHEKLFF.

This chain joins TRBV28 and TRBJ1-1; TRBD1 agrees at 7 bases. The ends lost 6 bases at V and 0 bases at J; junction bases unmatched: 4. Per the germline V gene, CDR1 is MDHEN and CDR2 is SYDVKM. CDR3 length equals 14 residues. The CDR3 DNA is TGTGCCAGCAGGTGGGACAGTATGAACACTGAAGCTTTCTTT. Protein: CASRWDSMNTEAFF.

The J gene is TRBJ1-2, the V gene TRBV28; 9 bases agree with TRBD1. V shed 5 bases, J shed 1 base, and the junction held 11 bases outside the gene matches. The CDR3 is made up of 17 amino acids. Germline-derived CDR1 and CDR2 are MDHEN and SYDVKM. CDR3 sequence reads: CASSDAQGAPYNYGYTF. In DNA, the CDR3 is TGTGCCAGCAGTGACGCACAGGGGGCCCCCTATAACTATGGCTACACCTTC.

V and J are TRBV27 and TRBJ1-6; D call uncertain. V was clipped by 3 bases and J by 5 bases, with 11 bases between them. The CDR3 is 15 amino acids. Germline values: CDR1 MNHEY, CDR2 SMNVEV (reference sequence). DNA of the CDR3: TGTGCCAGCAGTTTGGGTTTCGGAAATAATTCACCCCTCCACTTT. Its protein is CASSLGFGNNSPLHF.

The chain uses TRBV14 and TRBJ1-1, with TRBD1 as a possible D gene (6 bases). The CDR3 is 12 amino acids. Trimming left V 2 bases short and J 8 bases short, with 9 bases between. Germline lookup yields CDR1 SGHDN and CDR2 FVKESK. The CDR3 loop reads CASSQLDREAFF. The CDR3 nucleotides read TGTGCCAGCAGCCAACTCGACAGGGAAGCTTTCTTT.

This chain links TRBV2 with TRBJ1-1; D gene unclear. The length of the CDR3 is 13 residues. V gave up 7 bases and J gave up 0 bases, with 9 bases separating them. Germline assignment: CDR1 SNHLY and CDR2 FYNNEI. Here the CDR3 reads CASTRALNTEAFF. In DNA form, the CDR3 reads TGTGCCAGCACGAGGGCCCTGAACACTGAAGCTTTCTTT.

The chain is built from TRBV25-1 and TRBJ2-7; 9 bases align to TRBD1. The V gene's germline CDR1 is MGHDK and CDR2 SYGVNS. This CDR3 is 17 amino acids long. Unmatched junction bases numbered 14, after V lost 5 bases and J lost 3 bases. CDR3 protein: CASSSSSGQGTIYEQYF. CDR3 sequence (DNA): TGTGCCAGCAGTTCCTCGTCGGGACAGGGTACGATCTACGAGCAGTACTTC.

The chain has TRBV5-1 and TRBJ1-1; weak D call: TRBD1 (5 bases). Germline loops: CDR1 SGHRS, CDR2 YFSETQ. The CDR3 length is 13 residues. Trimming shortened V by 0 bases and J by 6 bases, and 9 bases separated the two germline ends. The CDR3 protein is CASSLDGGSEAFF. CDR3 sequence (DNA): TGCGCCAGCAGCTTGGATGGGGGATCTGAAGCTTTCTTT.

V is TRBV19 and J is TRBJ2-5, with a tentative D call TRBD2 (6 bases). Matching the DNA end better, TRBJ2-7 makes the J call doubtful. Germline assignment: CDR1 LNHDA and CDR2 SQIVND (reference sequence). The CDR3 length is 16 residues. CDR3 in DNA: TGTGCCAGTAGTATAGTGTCGGCGGGATTGGGTTACGAGCAGTACTTC. It translates to CASSIVSAGLGYEQYF.

This chain links TRBV11-2 with TRBJ2-1, with 12 bases identical to TRBD2. This CDR3 contains 14 residues. Germline V gene data show CDR1 as SGHAT and CDR2 as FQNNGV. V shed 6 bases, J shed 7 bases, and the junction held 4 bases outside the gene matches. The CDR3 sequence: CASRLAGGSNEQFF. In nucleotides, the CDR3 is TGTGCCAGCAGGCTAGCGGGAGGGTCGAATGAGCAGTTCTTC.

The chain is built from TRBV6-5 and TRBJ1-1; D possibly corresponds to TRBD1 (6 bases). Trimming took off 7 bases at V and 2 bases at J, with 14 bases between the two ends. CDR3 length equals 14 residues. Germline V gene sequence: CDR1 MNHEY, CDR2 SVGAGI. CDR3 bases: TGTGCCAGCATCGAGAAGGGGGTTAACACTGAAGCTTTCTTT. Its protein is CASIEKGVNTEAFF.

The chain recombines TRBV10-3 with TRBJ1-1; D may be TRBD1 (5 bases). The CDR3 totals 14 residues. CDR1 and CDR2 (germline): ENHRY, SYGVKD. Trimming pared 7 bases from V and 1 base from J, leaving 13 bases between. The CDR3 DNA sequence: TGTGCCATCAAAGGGTCAGGGCAGAACACTGAAGCTTTCTTT. Its translation is CAIKGSGQNTEAFF.

The chain is built from TRBV5-1 and TRBJ1-2, with D perhaps matching TRBD1 (6 bases). The CDR3 is 15 amino acids. V was trimmed by 1 base and J by 5 bases, leaving 15 bases between them. Germline V CDR1 and CDR2: SGHRS, YFSETQ. The CDR3 here is CASSLPGHWKYGYTF. For the CDR3, the DNA is TGCGCCAGCAGCTTGCCGGGACACTGGAAATATGGCTACACCTTC.

In this sample, this clone turned up once. CDR3 sequence: CASSLKGADTDTQYF. CDR3 bases: TGTGCCAGCAGCTTAAAGGGGGCTGACACAGATACGCAGTATTTT. V is TRBV7-9 and J is TRBJ2-3; 7 bases are shared with TRBD1. Germline V lookup: CDR1 SEHNR, CDR2 FQNEAQ (reference sequence). Unmatched junction bases numbered 4, after V lost 2 bases and J lost 2 bases. This CDR3 has 15 amino acids.

The J gene is TRBJ1-2, the V gene TRBV11-2; D is undetermined. In germline, CDR1 is SGHAT, CDR2 FQNNGV. The V end lost 0 bases, the J end lost 6 bases, and 14 bases lay between the germline ends. The CDR3 has 15 amino acids. This CDR3 is CASSLDPVRNHGYTF. As DNA, the CDR3 is TGTGCCAGCAGCTTAGACCCCGTACGAAATCATGGCTACACCTTC.